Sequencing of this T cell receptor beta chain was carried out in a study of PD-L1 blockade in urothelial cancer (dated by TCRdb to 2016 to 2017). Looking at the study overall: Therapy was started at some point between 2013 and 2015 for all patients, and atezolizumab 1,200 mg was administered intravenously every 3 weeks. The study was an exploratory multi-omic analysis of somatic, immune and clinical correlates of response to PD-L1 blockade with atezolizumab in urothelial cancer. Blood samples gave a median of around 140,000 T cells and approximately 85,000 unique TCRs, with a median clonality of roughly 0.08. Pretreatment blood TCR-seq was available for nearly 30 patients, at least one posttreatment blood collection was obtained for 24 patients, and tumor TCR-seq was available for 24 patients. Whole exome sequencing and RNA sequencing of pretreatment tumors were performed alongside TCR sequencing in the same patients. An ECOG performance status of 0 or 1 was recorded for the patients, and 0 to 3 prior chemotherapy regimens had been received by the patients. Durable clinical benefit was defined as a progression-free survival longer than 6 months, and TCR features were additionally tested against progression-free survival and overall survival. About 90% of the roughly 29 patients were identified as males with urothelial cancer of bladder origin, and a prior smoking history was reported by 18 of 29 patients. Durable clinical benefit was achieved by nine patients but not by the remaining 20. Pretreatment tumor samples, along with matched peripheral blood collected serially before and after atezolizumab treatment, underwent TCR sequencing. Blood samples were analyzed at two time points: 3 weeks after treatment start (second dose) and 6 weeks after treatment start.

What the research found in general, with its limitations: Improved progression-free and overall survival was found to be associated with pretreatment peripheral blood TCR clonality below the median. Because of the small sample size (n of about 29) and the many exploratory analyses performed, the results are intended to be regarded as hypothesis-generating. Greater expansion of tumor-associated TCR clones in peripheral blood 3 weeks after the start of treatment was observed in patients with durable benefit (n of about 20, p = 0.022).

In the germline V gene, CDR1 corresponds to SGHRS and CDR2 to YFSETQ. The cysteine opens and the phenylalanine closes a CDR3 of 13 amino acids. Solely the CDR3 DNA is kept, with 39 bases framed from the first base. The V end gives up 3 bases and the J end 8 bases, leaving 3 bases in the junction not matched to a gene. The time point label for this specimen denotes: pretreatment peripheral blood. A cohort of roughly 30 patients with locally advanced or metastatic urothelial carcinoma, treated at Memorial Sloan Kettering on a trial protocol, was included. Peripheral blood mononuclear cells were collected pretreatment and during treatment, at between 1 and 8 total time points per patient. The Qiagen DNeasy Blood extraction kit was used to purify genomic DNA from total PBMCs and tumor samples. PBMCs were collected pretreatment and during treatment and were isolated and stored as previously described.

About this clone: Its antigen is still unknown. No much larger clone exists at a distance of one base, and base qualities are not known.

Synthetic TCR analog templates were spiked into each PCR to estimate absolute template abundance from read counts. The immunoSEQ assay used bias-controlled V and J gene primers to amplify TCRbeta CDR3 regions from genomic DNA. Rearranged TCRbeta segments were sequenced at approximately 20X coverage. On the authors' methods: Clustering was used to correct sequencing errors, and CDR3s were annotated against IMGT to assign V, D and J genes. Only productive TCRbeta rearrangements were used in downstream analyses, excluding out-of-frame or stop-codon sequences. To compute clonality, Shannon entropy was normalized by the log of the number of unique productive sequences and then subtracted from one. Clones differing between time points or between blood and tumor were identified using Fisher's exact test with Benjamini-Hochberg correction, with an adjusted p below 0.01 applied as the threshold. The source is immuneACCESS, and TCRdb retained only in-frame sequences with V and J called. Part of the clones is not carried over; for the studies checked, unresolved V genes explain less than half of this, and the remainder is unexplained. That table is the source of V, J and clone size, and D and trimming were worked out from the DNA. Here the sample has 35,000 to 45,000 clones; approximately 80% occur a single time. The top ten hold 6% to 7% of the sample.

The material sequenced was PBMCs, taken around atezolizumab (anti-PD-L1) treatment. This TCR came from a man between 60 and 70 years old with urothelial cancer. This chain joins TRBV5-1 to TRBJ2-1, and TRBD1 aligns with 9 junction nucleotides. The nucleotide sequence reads TGCGCCAGCAGCTCACAGGGGGCAGATGAGCAGTTCTTC. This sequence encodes CASSSQGADEQFF.